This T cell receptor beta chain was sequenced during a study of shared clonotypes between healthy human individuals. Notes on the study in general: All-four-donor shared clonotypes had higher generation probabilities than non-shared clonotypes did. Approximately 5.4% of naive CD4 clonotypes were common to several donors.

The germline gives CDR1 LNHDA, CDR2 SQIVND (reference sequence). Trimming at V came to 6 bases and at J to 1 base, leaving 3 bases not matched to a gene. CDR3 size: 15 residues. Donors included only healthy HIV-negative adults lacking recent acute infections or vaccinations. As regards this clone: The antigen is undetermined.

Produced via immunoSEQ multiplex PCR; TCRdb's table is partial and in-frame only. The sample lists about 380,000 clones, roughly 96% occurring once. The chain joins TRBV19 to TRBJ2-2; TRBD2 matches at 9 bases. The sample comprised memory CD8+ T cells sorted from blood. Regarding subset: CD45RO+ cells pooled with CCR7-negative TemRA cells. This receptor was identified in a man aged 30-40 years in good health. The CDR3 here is CASRREGRNTGELFF. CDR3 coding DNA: TGTGCCAGTAGGCGGGAGGGCCGGAACACCGGGGAGCTGTTTTTT.